Listed below are T cell receptor beta chains from one sample, sequenced in a study of shared clonotypes between healthy human individuals. Assay: immunoSEQ multiplex PCR; the TCRdb copy retains only in-frame clones and omits some. The sample yields over 400,000 clones, more than 75% seen once. Source material: PBMCs. The receptor set was obtained from a middle-aged woman in good health. Some clones in this sample may be carry-over from other donors' samples. The CDR3 runs from the conserved cysteine through the conserved F or W. A D gene is named only where the DNA matches it firmly. Size values are once, few and many counts, or a class for expanded clones, and some rows have none.

v_gene	j_gene	abundance	d_gene	CDR3nt	CDR3aa
TRBV19	TRBJ2-1	once	TRBD2	TGTGCCAGTAGTACTAGCGGAGACTACAATGAGCAGTTCTTC	CASSTSGDYNEQFF
TRBV7-2	TRBJ2-7	.	.	TGTGCCAGCAGCTTAACGGACCTACACTACGAGCAGTACTTC	CASSLTDLHYEQYF
TRBV28	TRBJ1-4	.	.	TGTGCCAGCAGCTTGTCTTCTCACGTTCGAGAAAAACTGTTTTTT	CASSLSSHVREKLFF
TRBV2	TRBJ2-1	.	.	TGTGCCAGCAGTGAAGGTGGCGGGGCACGGGAGCAGTTCTTC	CASSEGGGAREQFF
TRBV6-5	TRBJ1-1	.	.	TGTGCCAGCAGTTACGAGGTAGACACTGAAGCTTTCTTT	CASSYEVDTEAFF
TRBV19	TRBJ2-7	.	.	TGTGCCAGTAGTACCGGATCCTACGAGCAGTACTTC	CASSTGSYEQYF
TRBV7-2	TRBJ2-3	.	.	TGTGCCAGCAGCTTAGGGCCACCTCCAGATACGCAGTATTTT	CASSLGPPPDTQYF
TRBV2	TRBJ2-2	.	.	TGTGCCAGCAGAGGGGTGGGGGAGCTGTTTTTT	CASRGVGELFF
TRBV5-1	TRBJ2-6	.	TRBD1	TGCGCCAGCAGCTCGACAGGGGGCCTAAGTGGGGCCAACGTCCTGACTTTC	CASSSTGGLSGANVLTF
TRBV5-1	TRBJ1-3	.	.	TGCGCCAGCAGCTTGGAGATGACGACTCGAAACACCATATATTTT	CASSLEMTTRNTIYF
TRBV29-1	TRBJ2-3	few	TRBD2	TGCAGCGTTGAATCCCGGACGGGAGGGCAGTATTTT	CSVESRTGGQYF
TRBV19	TRBJ2-7	.	TRBD2	TGTGCCAGTAAGGGGGGACTAGCGAACTCCTACGAGCAGTACTTC	CASKGGLANSYEQYF
TRBV10-3	TRBJ2-1	.	TRBD1	TGTGCCATCAGCCCGGGACAGGGATATGGCAATGAGCAGTTCTTC	CAISPGQGYGNEQFF
TRBV7-2	TRBJ2-7	.	.	TGTGCCAGCACCCGCGCCCTCTTTAAGGGCTACGAGCAGTACTTC	CASTRALFKGYEQYF
TRBV7-6	TRBJ2-7	few	.	TGTGCCAGCAGCTTGAGGGGGGAGTGGGAGCAGTACTTC	CASSLRGEWEQYF
TRBV6-5	TRBJ2-5	.	TRBD2	TGTGCCAGCAGTTACTCTCGGGGGGAAGAGACCCAGTACTTC	CASSYSRGEETQYF
TRBV9	TRBJ2-5	.	.	TGTGCCAGCAGCGTAGGTGCTAGCAGCCAAGAGACCCAGTACTTC	CASSVGASSQETQYF